This T cell receptor beta chain came from a study of cytomegalovirus exposure and HLA in healthy donors. In the PCR, 60 Vbeta and 13 Jbeta primers were used. Clones were sequenced by immunoSEQ multiplex PCR, and TCRdb holds only the in-frame ones, with some missing. The table shows approximately 90,000 clones, with roughly two thirds occurring only once. The sequence was obtained from a woman under 40 in good health and CMV-seronegative. Sample: PBMCs.

Written as DNA, the CDR3 is TGTGCCTGGAGTGCGATTGGGGGGAGAGGAACTGAAGCTTTCTTT. Its translation is CAWSAIGGRGTEAFF. The chain joins TRBV30 to TRBJ1-1; tentative D call: TRBD1 (5 bases). CDR3 size: 15 residues. Germline loops: CDR1 GTSNPN, CDR2 SVGIG (reference sequence). Trimming took 1 base from V and 5 from J, leaving 17 bases between them.